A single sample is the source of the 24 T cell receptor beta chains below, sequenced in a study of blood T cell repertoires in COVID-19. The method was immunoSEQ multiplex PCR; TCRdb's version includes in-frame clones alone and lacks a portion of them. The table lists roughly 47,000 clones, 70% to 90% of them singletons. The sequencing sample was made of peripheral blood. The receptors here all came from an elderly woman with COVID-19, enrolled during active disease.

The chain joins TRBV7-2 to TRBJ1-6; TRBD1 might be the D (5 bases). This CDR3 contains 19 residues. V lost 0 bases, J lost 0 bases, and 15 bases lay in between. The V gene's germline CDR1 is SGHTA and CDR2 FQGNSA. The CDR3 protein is CASSLAPLTVTSYNSPLHF. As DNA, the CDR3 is TGTGCCAGCAGCTTAGCCCCTTTGACAGTTACCTCCTATAATTCACCCCTCCACTTT.

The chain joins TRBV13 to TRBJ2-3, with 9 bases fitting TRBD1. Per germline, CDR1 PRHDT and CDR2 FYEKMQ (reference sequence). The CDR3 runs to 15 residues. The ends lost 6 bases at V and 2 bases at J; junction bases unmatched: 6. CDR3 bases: TGTGCCAGCAGAGAAACAGGGGGCAACACAGATACGCAGTATTTT. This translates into CASRETGGNTDTQYF.

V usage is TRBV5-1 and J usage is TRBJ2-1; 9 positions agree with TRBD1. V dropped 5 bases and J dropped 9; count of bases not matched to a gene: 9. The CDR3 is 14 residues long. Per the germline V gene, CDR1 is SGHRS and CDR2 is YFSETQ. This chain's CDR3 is CASRLGQGGGEQFF. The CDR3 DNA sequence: TGCGCCAGCAGGCTGGGACAGGGAGGTGGTGAGCAGTTCTTC.

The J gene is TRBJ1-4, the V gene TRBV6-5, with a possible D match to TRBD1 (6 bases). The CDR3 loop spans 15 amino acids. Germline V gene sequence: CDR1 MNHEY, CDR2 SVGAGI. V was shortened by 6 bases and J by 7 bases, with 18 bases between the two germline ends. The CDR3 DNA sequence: TGTGCCAGCAGGACGGGAGGGACAAGGGGTGAAAAACTGTTTTTT. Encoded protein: CASRTGGTRGEKLFF.

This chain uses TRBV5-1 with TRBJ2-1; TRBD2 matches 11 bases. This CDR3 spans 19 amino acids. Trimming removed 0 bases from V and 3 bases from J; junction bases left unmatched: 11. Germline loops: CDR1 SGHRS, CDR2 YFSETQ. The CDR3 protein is CASSLARGTGTSGYNEQFF. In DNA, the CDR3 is TGCGCCAGCAGCTTGGCCCGAGGGACCGGGACTAGCGGCTACAATGAGCAGTTCTTC.

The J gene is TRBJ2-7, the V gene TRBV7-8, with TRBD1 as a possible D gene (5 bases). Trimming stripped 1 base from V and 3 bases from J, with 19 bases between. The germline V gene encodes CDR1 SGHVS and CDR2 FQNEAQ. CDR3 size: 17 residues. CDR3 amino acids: CASSLVGDRPRSYEQYF. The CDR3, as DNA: TGTGCCAGCAGCTTAGTAGGGGATCGCCCTCGAAGCTACGAGCAGTACTTC.

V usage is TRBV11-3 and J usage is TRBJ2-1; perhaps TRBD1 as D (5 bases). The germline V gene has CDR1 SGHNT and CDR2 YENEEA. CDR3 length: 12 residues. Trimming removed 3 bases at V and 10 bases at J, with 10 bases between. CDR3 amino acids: CASSLGSGEQFF. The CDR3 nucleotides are TGTGCCAGCAGCTTGGGGTCAGGGGAGCAGTTCTTC.

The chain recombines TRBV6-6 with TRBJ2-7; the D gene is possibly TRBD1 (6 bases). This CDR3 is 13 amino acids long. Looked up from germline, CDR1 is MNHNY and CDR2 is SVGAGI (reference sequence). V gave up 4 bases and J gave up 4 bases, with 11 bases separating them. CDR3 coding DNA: TGTGCCAGCAGTTTTGGACAGTATTACGAGCAGTACTTC. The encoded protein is CASSFGQYYEQYF.

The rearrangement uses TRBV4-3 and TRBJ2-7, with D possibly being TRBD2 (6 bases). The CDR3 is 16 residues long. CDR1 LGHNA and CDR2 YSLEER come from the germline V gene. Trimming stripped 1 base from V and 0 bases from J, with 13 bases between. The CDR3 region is CASSQVPGGSSYEQYF. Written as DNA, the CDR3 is TGCGCCAGCAGCCAAGTCCCTGGGGGGTCCTCCTACGAGCAGTACTTC.

The CDR3 protein is CASRLQGVHGYTF. In DNA form, the CDR3 reads TGTGCCAGCAGGCTGCAGGGCGTGCATGGCTACACCTTC. The V and J genes are TRBV2 and TRBJ1-2; a possible D gene is TRBD1 (5 bases). The CDR3 sequence is 13 residues long. CDR1 SNHLY and CDR2 FYNNEI come from the germline V gene. V was cut by 6 bases and J by 6 bases, with 14 bases left in between.

The CDR3 region is CASSLGTSGEVDTQYF. The CDR3 nucleotides are TGTGCCAGCAGCTTAGGGACTAGCGGGGAGGTAGATACGCAGTATTTT. The chain uses TRBV7-8 and TRBJ2-3; TRBD2 agrees at 12 bases. CDR1 and CDR2 from the germline V gene are SGHVS and FQNEAQ. The CDR3 has 16 residues. After removal of 1 base from V and 5 bases from J, the junction contained 4 bases not matched to a gene.

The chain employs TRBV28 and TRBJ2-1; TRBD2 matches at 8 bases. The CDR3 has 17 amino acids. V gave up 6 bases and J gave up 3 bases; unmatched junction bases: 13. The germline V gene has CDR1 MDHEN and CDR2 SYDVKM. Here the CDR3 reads CASSPPVTSGDYNEQFF. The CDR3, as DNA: TGTGCCAGCAGCCCCCCCGTAACTAGCGGAGACTACAATGAGCAGTTCTTC.

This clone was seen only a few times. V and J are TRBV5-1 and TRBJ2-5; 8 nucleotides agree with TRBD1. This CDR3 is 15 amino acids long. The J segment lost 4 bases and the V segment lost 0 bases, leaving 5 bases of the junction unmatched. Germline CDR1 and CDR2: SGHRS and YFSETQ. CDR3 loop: CASSLGTGTGETQYF. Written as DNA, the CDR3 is TGCGCCAGCAGCTTGGGGACAGGGACGGGAGAGACCCAGTACTTC.

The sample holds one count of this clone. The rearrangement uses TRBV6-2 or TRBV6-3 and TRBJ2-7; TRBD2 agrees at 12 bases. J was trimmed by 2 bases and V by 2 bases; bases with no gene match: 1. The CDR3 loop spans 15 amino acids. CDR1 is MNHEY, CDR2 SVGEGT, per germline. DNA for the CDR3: TGTGCCAGCAGTTACAGGACTAGCGGGGCCTACGAGCAGTACTTC. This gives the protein CASSYRTSGAYEQYF.

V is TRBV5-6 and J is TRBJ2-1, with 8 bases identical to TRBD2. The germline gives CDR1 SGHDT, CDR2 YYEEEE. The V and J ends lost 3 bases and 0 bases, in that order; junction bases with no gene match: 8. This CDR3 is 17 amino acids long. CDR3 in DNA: TGTGCCAGCAGCTCCCTACTAGCGGAAAGCTCCTACAATGAGCAGTTCTTC. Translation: CASSSLLAESSYNEQFF.

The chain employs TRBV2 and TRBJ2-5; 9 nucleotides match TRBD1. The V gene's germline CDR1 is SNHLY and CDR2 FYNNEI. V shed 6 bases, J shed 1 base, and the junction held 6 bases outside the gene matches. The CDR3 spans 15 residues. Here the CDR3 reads CASRPDRGGQETQYF. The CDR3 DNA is TGTGCCAGCAGGCCGGACAGGGGTGGCCAAGAGACCCAGTACTTC.

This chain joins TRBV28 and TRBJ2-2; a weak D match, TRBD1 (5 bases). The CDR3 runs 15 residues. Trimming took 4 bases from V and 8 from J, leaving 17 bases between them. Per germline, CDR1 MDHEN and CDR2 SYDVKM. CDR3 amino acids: CASSSGSSPGGELFF. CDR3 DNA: TGTGCCAGCAGTTCCGGGTCCTCGCCAGGGGGGGAGCTGTTTTTT.

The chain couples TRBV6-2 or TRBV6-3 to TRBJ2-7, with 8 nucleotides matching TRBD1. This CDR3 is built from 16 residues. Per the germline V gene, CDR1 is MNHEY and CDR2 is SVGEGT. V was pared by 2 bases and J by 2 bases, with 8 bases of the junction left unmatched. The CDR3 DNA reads TGTGCCAGCAGTTACCCCACGGGACAGGACACCTACGAGCAGTACTTC. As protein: CASSYPTGQDTYEQYF.

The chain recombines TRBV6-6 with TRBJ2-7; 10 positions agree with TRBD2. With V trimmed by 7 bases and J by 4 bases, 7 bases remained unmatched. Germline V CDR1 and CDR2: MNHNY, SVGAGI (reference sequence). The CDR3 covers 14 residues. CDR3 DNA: TGTGCCAGCACCGACGAGACTAGCGGGTACGAGCAGTACTTC. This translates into CASTDETSGYEQYF.

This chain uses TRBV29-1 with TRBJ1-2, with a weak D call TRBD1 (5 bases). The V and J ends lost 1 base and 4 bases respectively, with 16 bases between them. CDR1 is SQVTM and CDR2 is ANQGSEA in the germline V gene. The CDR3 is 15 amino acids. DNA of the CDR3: TGCAGCGTTGAAGGGCAGGGCCGAGATGGCTATGGCTACACCTTC. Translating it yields CSVEGQGRDGYGYTF. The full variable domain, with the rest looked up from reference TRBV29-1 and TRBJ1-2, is SAVISQKPSRDICQRGTSLTIQCQVDSQVTMMFWYRQQPGQSLTLIATANQGSEATYESGFVIDKFPISRPNLTFSTLTVSNMSPEDSSIYLCSVEGQGRDGYGYTFGSGTRLTVV.

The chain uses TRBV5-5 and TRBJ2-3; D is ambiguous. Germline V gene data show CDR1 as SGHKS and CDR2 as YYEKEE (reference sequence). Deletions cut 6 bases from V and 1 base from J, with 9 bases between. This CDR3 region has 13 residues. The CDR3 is CASTLQGTDTQYF. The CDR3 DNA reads TGTGCCAGCACCCTTCAGGGCACAGATACGCAGTATTTT.

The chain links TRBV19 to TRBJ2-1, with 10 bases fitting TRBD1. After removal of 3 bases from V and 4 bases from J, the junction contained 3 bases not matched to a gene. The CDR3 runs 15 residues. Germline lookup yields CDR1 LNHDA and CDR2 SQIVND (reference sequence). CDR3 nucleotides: TGTGCCAGTAGTATGGACAGGGGGGTTTACAATGAGCAGTTCTTC. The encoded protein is CASSMDRGVYNEQFF. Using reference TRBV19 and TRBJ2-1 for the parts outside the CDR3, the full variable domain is DGGITQSPKYLFRKEGQNVTLSCEQNLNHDAMYWYRQDPGQGLRLIYYSQIVNDFQKGDIAEGYSVSREKKESFPLTVTSAQKNPTAFYLCASSMDRGVYNEQFFGPGTRLTVL.

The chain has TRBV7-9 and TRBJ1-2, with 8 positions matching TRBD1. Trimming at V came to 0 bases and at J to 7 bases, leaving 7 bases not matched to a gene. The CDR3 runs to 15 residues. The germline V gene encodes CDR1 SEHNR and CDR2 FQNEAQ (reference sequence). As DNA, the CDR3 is TGTGCCAGCAGCTTAGCGTACAGGGGGATTAGTGGCTACACCTTC. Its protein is CASSLAYRGISGYTF. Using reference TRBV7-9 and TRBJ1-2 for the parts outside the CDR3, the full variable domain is DTGVSQNPRHKITKRGQNVTFRCDPISEHNRLYWYRQTLGQGPEFLTYFQNEAQLEKSRLLSDRFSAERPKGSFSTLEIQRTEQGDSAMYLCASSLAYRGISGYTFGSGTRLTVV.

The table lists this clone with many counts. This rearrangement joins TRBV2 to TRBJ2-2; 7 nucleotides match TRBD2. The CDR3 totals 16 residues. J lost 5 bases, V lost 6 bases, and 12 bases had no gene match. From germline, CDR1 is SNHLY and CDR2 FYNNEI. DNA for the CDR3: TGTGCCAGCAGAGCCCGGGGCGGGGGACGGACCGGGGAGCTGTTTTTT. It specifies CASRARGGGRTGELFF.